This TCR beta chain was recovered during a study of T cell responses to AZD1222 COVID-19 vaccine. Study overall: Second-dose groups at about 4 or about 12 weeks were pooled.

Generated by immunoSEQ multiplex PCR, the TCRdb table keeps only in-frame clones and is missing some. The sample includes 150,000 or so clones, roughly 90% of them seen just once. Note on this clone: Its antigen remains unknown.

Findings and limits, study-wide: Increases in Spike-specific TCR breadth and depth were seen after two AZD1222 doses. Reportedly, nearly half of unique spike TCRs recognized epitopes outside B.1.351/B.1.1.7 mutations.

This CDR3 spans 17 amino acids. Germline V gene sequence: CDR1 SNHLY, CDR2 FYNNEI. V was trimmed by 2 bases and J by 5 bases, leaving 18 bases between them. Sequenced material: peripheral blood, taken on day 0 of AZD1222 vaccination. The sequence was obtained from an adult in good health. The V call is TRBV2, the J call TRBJ1-4; no clear D gene. The CDR3 is CASSEFVRALKNEKLFF. The CDR3 DNA reads as TGTGCCAGCAGTGAATTTGTCCGGGCACTCAAAAATGAAAAACTGTTTTTT.